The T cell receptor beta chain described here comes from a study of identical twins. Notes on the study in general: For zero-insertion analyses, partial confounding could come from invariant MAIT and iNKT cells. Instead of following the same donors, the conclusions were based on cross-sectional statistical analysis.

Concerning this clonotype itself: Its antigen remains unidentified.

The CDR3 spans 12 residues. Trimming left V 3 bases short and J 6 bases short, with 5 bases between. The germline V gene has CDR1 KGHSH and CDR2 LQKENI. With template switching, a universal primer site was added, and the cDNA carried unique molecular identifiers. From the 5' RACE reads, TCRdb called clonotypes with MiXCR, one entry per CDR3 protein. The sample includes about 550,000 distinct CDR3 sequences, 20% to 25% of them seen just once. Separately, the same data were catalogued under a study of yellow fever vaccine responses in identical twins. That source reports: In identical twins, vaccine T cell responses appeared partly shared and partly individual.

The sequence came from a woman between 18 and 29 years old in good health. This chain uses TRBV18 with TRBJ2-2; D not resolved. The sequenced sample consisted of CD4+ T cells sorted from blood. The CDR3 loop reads CASSPSPGELFF. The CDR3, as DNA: TGTGCCAGCTCACCCTCGCCCGGGGAGCTGTTTTTT.